This TCR beta chain is from a study of metastatic and nonmetastatic thyroid tumors. For the study at large: Blood and tumor or nodule tissue repertoires from malignant and benign thyroid patients were compared. Broader study findings: When malignant thyroid tumors were compared with benign nodules, TCR beta diversity was reportedly significantly higher in the malignant tumors. This held in both blood and tumor samples.

V lost 7 bases and J 4 bases, leaving 10 bases between the germline ends. The CDR3 length is 12 residues. CDR1 MNHNS and CDR2 SASEGT come from the germline V gene. Treatment of any kind had been given to no patient before thyroid surgery. This clone has ten or more counts. Antigen: not known. Under the authors' procedure: In papillary thyroid cancer, a distant-metastasis classifier was built using CDR3 differences across clinicopathological groups. MiXCR re-clonotyped the PCR reads for TCRdb. These V and J calls derive from TCRdb rather than the authors' analysis. The profile shows fewer than 40,000 clones, 20% to 25% of them singletons.

The clonotype comes from a male donor with papillary thyroid cancer or a benign thyroid nodule (not recorded which). Some clones in this sample may be carry-over from other donors' samples. The sample was tumor tissue. The chain couples TRBV6-1 to TRBJ1-1; D possibly corresponds to TRBD1 (5 bases). The CDR3 bases are TGTGCCAGCACTACGGGGGTCACTGAAGCTTTCTTT. Translation: CASTTGVTEAFF.